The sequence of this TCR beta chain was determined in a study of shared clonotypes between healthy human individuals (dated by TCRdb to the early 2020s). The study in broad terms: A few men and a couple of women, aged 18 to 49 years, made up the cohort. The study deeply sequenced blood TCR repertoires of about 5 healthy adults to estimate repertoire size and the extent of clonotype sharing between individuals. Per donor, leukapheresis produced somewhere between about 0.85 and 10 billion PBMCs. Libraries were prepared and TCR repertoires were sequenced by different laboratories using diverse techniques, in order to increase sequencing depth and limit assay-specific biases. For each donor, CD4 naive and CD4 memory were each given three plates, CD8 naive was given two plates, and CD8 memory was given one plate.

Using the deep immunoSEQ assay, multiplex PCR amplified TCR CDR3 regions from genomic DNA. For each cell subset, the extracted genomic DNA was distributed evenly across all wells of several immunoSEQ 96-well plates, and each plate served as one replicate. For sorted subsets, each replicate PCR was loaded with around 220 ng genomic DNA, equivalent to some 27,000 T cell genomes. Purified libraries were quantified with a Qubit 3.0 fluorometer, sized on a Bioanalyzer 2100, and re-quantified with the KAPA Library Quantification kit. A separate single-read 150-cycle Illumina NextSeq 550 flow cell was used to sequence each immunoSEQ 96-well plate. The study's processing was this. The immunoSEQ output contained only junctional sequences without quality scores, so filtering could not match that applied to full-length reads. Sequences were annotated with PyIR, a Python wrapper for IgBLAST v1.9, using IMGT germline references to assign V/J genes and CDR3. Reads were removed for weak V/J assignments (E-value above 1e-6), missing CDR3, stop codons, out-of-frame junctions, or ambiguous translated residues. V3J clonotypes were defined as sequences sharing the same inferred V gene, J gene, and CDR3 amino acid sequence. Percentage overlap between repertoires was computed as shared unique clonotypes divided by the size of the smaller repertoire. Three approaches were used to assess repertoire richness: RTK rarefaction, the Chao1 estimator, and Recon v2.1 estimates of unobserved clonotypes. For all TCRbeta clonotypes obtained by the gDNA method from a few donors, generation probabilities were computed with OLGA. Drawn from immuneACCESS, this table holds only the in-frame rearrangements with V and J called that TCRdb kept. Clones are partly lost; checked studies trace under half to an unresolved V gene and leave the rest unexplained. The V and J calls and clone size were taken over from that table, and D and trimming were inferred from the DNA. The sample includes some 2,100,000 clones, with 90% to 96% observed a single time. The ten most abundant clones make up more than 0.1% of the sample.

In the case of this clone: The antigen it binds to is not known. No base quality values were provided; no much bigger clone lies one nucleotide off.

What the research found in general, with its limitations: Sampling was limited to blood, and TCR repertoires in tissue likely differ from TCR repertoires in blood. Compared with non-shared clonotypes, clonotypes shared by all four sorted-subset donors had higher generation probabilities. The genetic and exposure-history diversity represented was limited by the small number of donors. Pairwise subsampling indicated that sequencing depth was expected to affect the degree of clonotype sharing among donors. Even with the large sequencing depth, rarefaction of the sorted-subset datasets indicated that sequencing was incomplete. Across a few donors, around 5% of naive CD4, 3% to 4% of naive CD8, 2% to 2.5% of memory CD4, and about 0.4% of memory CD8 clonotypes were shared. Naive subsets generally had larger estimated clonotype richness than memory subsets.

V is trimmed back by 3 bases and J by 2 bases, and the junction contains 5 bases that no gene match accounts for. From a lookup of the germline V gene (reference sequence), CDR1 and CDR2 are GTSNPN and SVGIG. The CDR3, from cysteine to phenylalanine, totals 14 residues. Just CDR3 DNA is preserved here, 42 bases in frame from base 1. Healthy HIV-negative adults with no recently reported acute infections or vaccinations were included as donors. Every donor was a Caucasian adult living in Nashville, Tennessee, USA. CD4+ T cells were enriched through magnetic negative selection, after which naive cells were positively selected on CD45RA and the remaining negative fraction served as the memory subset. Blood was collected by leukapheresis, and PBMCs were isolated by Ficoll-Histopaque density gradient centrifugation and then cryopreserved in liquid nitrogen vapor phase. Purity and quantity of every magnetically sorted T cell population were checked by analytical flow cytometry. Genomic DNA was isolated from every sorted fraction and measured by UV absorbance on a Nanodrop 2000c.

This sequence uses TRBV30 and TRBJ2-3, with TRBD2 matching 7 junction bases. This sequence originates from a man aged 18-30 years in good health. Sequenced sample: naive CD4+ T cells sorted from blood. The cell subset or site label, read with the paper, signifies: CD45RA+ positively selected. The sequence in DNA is TGTGCCTGGAGAGCGGGATATCACACAGATACGCAGTATTTT. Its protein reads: CAWRAGYHTDTQYF.